The rows below give T cell receptor beta chains drawn from one sample of a study of T cells in Graves' hyperthyroidism and ophthalmopathy. TCRdb ran MiXCR on the multiplex PCR reads and lists one entry per CDR3 protein. The sample lists about 500,000 distinct CDR3 sequences, over 45% occurring once. Sequenced sample: peripheral blood or thyroid tissue (not recorded which). The source is an adult woman with Graves' disease, either hyperthyroidism or ophthalmopathy (not recorded which). The CDR3 runs from the conserved cysteine through the conserved F or W. D genes are given only for firm matches. Where a row states a size, it is once, few, many or the class of an expanded clone; other rows omit it.

v_gene	d_gene	j_gene	abundance	CDR3nt	CDR3aa
TRBV7-3	.	TRBJ1-1	many	TGTGCCAGCAGCTTAAACAGCAGGAACACTGAAGCTTTCTTT	CASSLNSRNTEAFF
TRBV5-1	.	TRBJ2-7	many	TGCGCCAGCAGCTTCGGCAATTCCTACGAGCAGTACTTC	CASSFGNSYEQYF
TRBV25-1	TRBD2	TRBJ2-7	.	TGTGCCAGCAGTTATCCCCCAGCGGGAGGGATCTCCTACGAGCAGTACTTC	CASSYPPAGGISYEQYF
TRBV10-3	.	TRBJ2-7	once	TGTGCCAGCAGTTTATCCCCTTTGGGACAAAACTACGAGCAGTACTTC	CASSLSPLGQNYEQYF
TRBV7-9	.	TRBJ2-7	.	TGTGCCAGCAGCTTACGGGGGTATAACGAGCAGTACTTC	CASSLRGYNEQYF
TRBV19	.	TRBJ1-2	.	TGTGCGGGGTACTATGGCTACACCTTC	CAGYYGYTF
TRBV7-9	TRBD1	TRBJ1-2	.	TGTGCCAGCAGCTCCGACGGGACAGGGGGTACTGGCTACACCTTC	CASSSDGTGGTGYTF
TRBV6-2/TRBV6-3	.	TRBJ1-4	many	TGTGCCAGCAGTTACTCCTTCGAGGAAAAACTGTTTTTT	CASSYSFEEKLFF
TRBV29-1	.	TRBJ2-7	many	TGCAGCGTTGGTGGGGGAAAGGGCTACGGCGAGCAGTACTTC	CSVGGGKGYGEQYF
TRBV7-8	.	TRBJ2-5	few	TGTGCCAGCAGCCCTTCGAGGGTCTGGGGAAGGGAGACCCAGTACTTC	CASSPSRVWGRETQYF
TRBV7-3	.	TRBJ2-2	.	TGTGCCAGCAGCTCCAACCCAGGGAATGTCGGGGAGCTGTTTTTT	CASSSNPGNVGELFF
TRBV20-1	TRBD2	TRBJ2-3	.	TGCAGTGCTACACTAGCGGGAGGCTCACTTAGCACAGATACGCAGTATTTT	CSATLAGGSLSTDTQYF
TRBV20-1	.	TRBJ1-1	many	TGCAGTGCCCCGTTGGAGGGCCGCACTGAAGCTTTCTTT	CSAPLEGRTEAFF
TRBV7-2	.	TRBJ2-3	few	TGTGCCAGCAGCCCTCACACAGATACGCAGTATTTT	CASSPHTDTQYF
TRBV7-9	TRBD1	TRBJ2-5	many	TGTGCCAGCAGACACCGTGCCGGGACAGGCCAAGAGACCCAGTACTTC	CASRHRAGTGQETQYF
TRBV11-2	TRBD2	TRBJ2-7	.	TGTGCCAGCAGCCTCGACAGCGGGGGGACAGTATACGAGCAGTACTTC	CASSLDSGGTVYEQYF
TRBV4-3	TRBD1	TRBJ1-2	many	TGCGCCAGCAGCCAAACAGGGGTTTGGGCTGGCTACACCTTC	CASSQTGVWAGYTF
TRBV20-1	.	TRBJ1-2	many	TGCAGTGCTAGTGGGGCGGACAGCTATGGCTACACCTTC	CSASGADSYGYTF
TRBV20-1	TRBD2	TRBJ2-7	.	TGCAGTGCTAGAGACAGGCTAGCGGGAGTTAAAGCCAACGAGCAGTACTTC	CSARDRLAGVKANEQYF
TRBV5-1	.	TRBJ2-7	few	TGTGCCAGCAGCCTCGGACCCGACTACGAGCAGTACTTC	CASSLGPDYEQYF
TRBV15	TRBD2	TRBJ2-5	.	TGTGCCACCGGAGCGGGGAACCAAGAGACCCAGTACTTC	CATGAGNQETQYF
TRBV2	TRBD1	TRBJ1-5	.	TGTGCCAGCACTGGACAGGGGGCAGGCGGCAATCAGCCCCAGCATTTT	CASTGQGAGGNQPQHF
TRBV2	.	TRBJ2-7	few	TGTGCCAGCGGGTCAGACGGGGTTTTGGACGAGCAGTACTTC	CASGSDGVLDEQYF
TRBV10-3	.	TRBJ2-2	many	TGTGCCATCAGTGACCCGGGACATCCGAACACCGGGGAGCTGTTTTTT	CAISDPGHPNTGELFF
TRBV19	TRBD1	TRBJ1-1	.	TGTGCCAGTAGTCATAGGGGGCTAGCTGAAGCTTTCTTT	CASSHRGLAEAFF
TRBV2	TRBD2	TRBJ2-5	few	TGTGCCAGCAGGGGGGAGGGGAATCAGCCCCAGTACTTC	CASRGEGNQPQYF
TRBV20-1	.	TRBJ2-7	.	TGCAGTGCTAGATCACCCAGACGGGCTTTGGACGAGCAGTACTTC	CSARSPRRALDEQYF
TRBV10-3	.	TRBJ1-5	many	TGTGCCATCAGTGAGTCCGATTCGGGTGTTTCGCCCCAGCATTTT	CAISESDSGVSPQHF
TRBV7-8	.	TRBJ1-4	many	TGTGCCAGCAGCTTCAGTGCGGGGTATCGCAATGAAAAACTGTTTTTT	CASSFSAGYRNEKLFF
TRBV24-1	.	TRBJ1-3	.	TGTGCCACCAGTGATGGCAGGACCTCTGGAAACACCATATATTTT	CATSDGRTSGNTIYF
TRBV7-8	.	TRBJ1-1	.	TGTGCCTGCAGCTTAGTCGGGGCGATAGAAGCTTTCTTT	CACSLVGAIEAFF
TRBV7-8	.	TRBJ2-4	few	TGTGCCAGCAGCTTTAAGGGCCCGCGGGACACTCAGTACTTC	CASSFKGPRDTQYF
TRBV29-1	.	TRBJ2-7	.	TGCAGCGTACCCGGGACGATTGCCTACGAGCAGTACTTC	CSVPGTIAYEQYF
TRBV12-3/TRBV12-4	TRBD1	TRBJ1-1	many	TGTGCCAGCAGTAGACAGGGATTCGACACTGAAGCTTTCTTT	CASSRQGFDTEAFF
TRBV29-1	.	TRBJ2-7	.	TGCAGCGTTGCCTCCGGGAGCCCTTACGAGCAGTACTTC	CSVASGSPYEQYF
TRBV20-1	.	TRBJ1-2	.	TGCAGTGCTAGACCGCCGGGGGGCGATGGCTACACCTTC	CSARPPGGDGYTF
TRBV12-3/TRBV12-4	TRBD1	TRBJ1-1	many	TGTGCCAGCACCCAACAGGGGGGAACTGAAGCTTTCTTT	CASTQQGGTEAFF
TRBV11-1	.	TRBJ1-4	.	TGTGCCAGCTCAACGTGGGGGAGGGAAAAACTGTTTTTT	CASSTWGREKLFF
TRBV7-3	TRBD2	TRBJ2-3	.	TGTGCCAGCAGCTTAAGGGCAGCGGGGAAGGATACGCAGTATTTT	CASSLRAAGKDTQYF
TRBV20-1	TRBD1	TRBJ2-7	few	TGCAGTGCTACCTCCGGGACAGGGACTTACGAGCAGTACTTC	CSATSGTGTYEQYF
TRBV14	TRBD1	TRBJ1-1	once	TGTGCCAGCAGCCAAGGAGACAGGGCTAACACTGAAGCTTTCTTT	CASSQGDRANTEAFF
TRBV20-1	TRBD1	TRBJ1-6	.	TGCAGTGCTCCCGGGACAGTTAATTCACCCCTCCACTTT	CSAPGTVNSPLHF
TRBV2	.	TRBJ2-7	.	TGTGCCAGCAGTCGGTTGGGCTACTCGGAGGAACAGTACTTC	CASSRLGYSEEQYF
TRBV2	.	TRBJ1-2	many	TGTGCCAGGAGAGACAGAACCCGCTATGGCTACACCTTC	CARRDRTRYGYTF
TRBV5-1	.	TRBJ1-1	.	TGCGCCAGCAGCTTGGTATCCCGGCCCCTTAACACTGAAGCTTTCTTT	CASSLVSRPLNTEAFF
TRBV7-9	TRBD1	TRBJ2-5	.	TGTGCCAGCAGCCGCTCCACAGGGGACCAAGAGGCCCAGTACTTC	CASSRSTGDQEAQYF
TRBV4-1	.	TRBJ1-3	few	TGCGCCAGCAGCCAAGATGGGGGACTGCTATCCTCTGGAAACACCATATATTTT	CASSQDGGLLSSGNTIYF
TRBV5-4	TRBD1	TRBJ2-5	.	TGTGCCAGCAGCCTCCTCGGACAGGGAAAAGAGACCCAGTACTTC	CASSLLGQGKETQYF
TRBV11-2	.	TRBJ2-6	.	TGTGCCAGCAGCGTTGAAGTCGGAGGAACTGGGGCCAACGTCCTGACTTTC	CASSVEVGGTGANVLTF
TRBV2	TRBD1	TRBJ2-3	.	TGTGCCAGCAGTCGACAGGGATCGGGCACAGATACGCAGTATTTT	CASSRQGSGTDTQYF
TRBV7-2	TRBD2	TRBJ2-2	many	TGTGCCAGCAGCACTCCGGGACTAGCGGCCCACCGGGAGCTGTTTTTT	CASSTPGLAAHRELFF
TRBV20-1	.	TRBJ2-2	many	TGCAGTGCTAGTCAGAGAGAAACCGGGGAGCTGTTTTTT	CSASQRETGELFF
TRBV29-1	.	TRBJ1-1	few	TGCAGCTCAGCGAGCACAGGGTCGAACACTGAAGCTTTCTTT	CSSASTGSNTEAFF
TRBV5-1	.	TRBJ1-2	.	TGCGCCAGCAGCTTGGAGCGCTATGGCTACACCTTC	CASSLERYGYTF
TRBV11-2	.	TRBJ1-4	.	TGTGCCAGCAGCTTACAGGGAATGAGTGAAAAACTGTTTTTT	CASSLQGMSEKLFF
TRBV7-6	TRBD2	TRBJ2-5	many	TGTGCCAGCAGTTGGACTAGCGGGAGGGAAGAGACCCAGTACTTC	CASSWTSGREETQYF
TRBV15	.	TRBJ1-6	.	TGTGCCACCAGCAGAGACCAGCATTCACCCCTCCACTTT	CATSRDQHSPLHF
TRBV2	TRBD1	TRBJ2-5	few	TGTGCCAGCAACCCCACAGGGGGGGAGACCCAGTACTTC	CASNPTGGETQYF